A single sample gave rise to the 6 T cell receptor beta chains below, sequenced in a study of blood T cell repertoires in COVID-19. Clones were read by immunoSEQ multiplex PCR, and TCRdb kept only the in-frame ones, dropping some. The sample records 400,000 to 500,000 clones, approximately 90% being singletons. The specimen was peripheral blood. Receptors originate from a woman in her 30s with active or convalescent COVID-19.

The V gene is TRBV6-5, the J gene TRBJ2-3, with 7 bases fitting TRBD1. This CDR3 is 15 amino acids long. With 4 bases clipped from V and 3 bases from J, the junction kept 7 bases outside the gene matches. The germline V gene encodes CDR1 MNHEY and CDR2 SVGAGI. The CDR3 loop reads CASSLTGIPTDTQYF. The DNA of the CDR3 is TGTGCCAGCAGTTTGACAGGGATTCCGACAGATACGCAGTATTTT.

V usage is TRBV5-8 and J usage is TRBJ1-1, with TRBD1 identical over 9 bases. This CDR3 comprises 16 residues. Trimming cost V 3 bases and J 5 bases; bases outside gene matches: 11. Germline values: CDR1 SGHTS, CDR2 YDEGEE. CDR3 sequence (DNA): TGTGCCAGCAGCTCGATCCCCGGGACAGGGAGGACTGAAGCTTTCTTT. This gives the protein CASSSIPGTGRTEAFF. Looking up the rest from reference TRBV5-8 and TRBJ1-1 gives the full variable domain: EAGVTQSPTHLIKTRGQQATLRCSPISGHTSVYWYQQALGLGLQFLLWYDEGEERNRGNFPPRFSGRQFPNYSSELNVNALELEDSALYLCASSSIPGTGRTEAFFGQGTRLTVV.

This clone was seen a few times. The chain is built from TRBV18 and TRBJ1-1; no clear D. Per the germline V gene, CDR1 is KGHSH and CDR2 is LQKENI. V was clipped by 4 bases and J by 3 bases, with 12 bases between them. This CDR3 has 14 residues. The CDR3 DNA reads as TGTGCCAGCTCACTCGCAGCGACGGACACTGAAGCTTTCTTT. It specifies CASSLAATDTEAFF.

This clone was counted only a few times. This sequence joins TRBV19 and TRBJ1-2; 7 bases fit TRBD1. J lost 4 bases, V lost 8 bases, and 13 bases had no gene match. Germline CDR1 reads LNHDA; CDR2 reads SQIVND (reference sequence). The CDR3 length is 15 residues. CDR3 nucleotide sequence: TGTGCCAGTCTACCGTTAGGGGGCCAAGGCTATGGCTACACCTTC. Protein sequence: CASLPLGGQGYGYTF.

The chain uses TRBV9 and TRBJ2-1; maybe TRBD2 (6 bases). V was clipped by 0 bases and J by 0 bases, with 10 bases between them. Germline CDR1 and CDR2: SGDLS and YYNGEE. This CDR3 spans 16 amino acids. The chain's CDR3 is CASSVVAVSSYNEQFF. The CDR3 nucleotides read TGTGCCAGCAGCGTAGTAGCGGTGAGCTCCTACAATGAGCAGTTCTTC.

This clone was seen a few times. The chain recombines TRBV11-2 with TRBJ1-5, with a weak D call TRBD1 (5 bases). Trimming took off 0 bases at V and 3 bases at J, with 12 bases between the two ends. This CDR3 has 16 amino acids. The germline CDR1 and CDR2 sequences are SGHAT and FQNNGV. CDR3 protein: CASSLDGGGANQPQHF. The CDR3 region has the DNA TGTGCCAGCAGCTTAGATGGAGGAGGGGCCAATCAGCCCCAGCATTTT.